This paragraph covers one T cell receptor (beta chain) sequence. Trimming at V came to 8 bases and at J to 0 bases, leaving 7 bases not matched to a gene. The CDR3 spans 16 residues. Germline V gene data show CDR1 as MGHRA and CDR2 as YSYEKL. These data originate in a study of cytomegalovirus exposure and HLA in healthy donors. Background on the study: Early release data held tens of millions of unique TCRs from HLA-typed donors.

PCR involved 60 Vbeta and 13 Jbeta primers. Profiled with immunoSEQ multiplex PCR; TCRdb holds only in-frame clones, not every one. This repertoire shows approximately 140,000 clones, roughly 80% found once; its top ten account for 4% to 5%. Each donor's status was that of a healthy bone marrow donor. This sequence joins TRBV4-1 and TRBJ2-1, with 10 positions matching TRBD2. This TCR was sampled from a man aged 35 to 55 in good health and CMV-seropositive. Sequences were obtained from PBMCs. DNA for the CDR3: TGCGCCAGCCGGGGGGCTAGCGGGAGCTCCTACAATGAGCAGTTCTTC. Encoded protein: CASRGASGSSYNEQFF.